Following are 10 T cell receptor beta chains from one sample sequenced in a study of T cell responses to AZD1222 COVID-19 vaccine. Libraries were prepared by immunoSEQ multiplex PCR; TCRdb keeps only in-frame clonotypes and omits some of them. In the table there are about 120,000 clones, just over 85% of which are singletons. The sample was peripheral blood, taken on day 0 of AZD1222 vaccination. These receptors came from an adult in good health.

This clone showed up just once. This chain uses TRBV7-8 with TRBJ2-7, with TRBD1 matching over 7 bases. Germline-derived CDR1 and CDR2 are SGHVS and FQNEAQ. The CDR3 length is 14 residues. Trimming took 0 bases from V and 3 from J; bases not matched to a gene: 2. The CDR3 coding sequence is TGTGCCAGCAGCTTAGCAGACAGGGTCTACGAGCAGTACTTC. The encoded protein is CASSLADRVYEQYF. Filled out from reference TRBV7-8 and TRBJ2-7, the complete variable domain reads GAGVSQSPRYKVAKRGQDVALRCDPISGHVSLFWYQQALGQGPEFLTYFQNEAQLDKSGLPSDRFFAERPEGSVSTLKIQRTQQEDSAVYLCASSLADRVYEQYFGPGTRLTVT.

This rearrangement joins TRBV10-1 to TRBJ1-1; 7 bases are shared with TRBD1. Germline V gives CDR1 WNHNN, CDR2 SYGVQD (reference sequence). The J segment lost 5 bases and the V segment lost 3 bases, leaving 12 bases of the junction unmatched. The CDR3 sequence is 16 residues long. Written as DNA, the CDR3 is TGCGCCAGCAGTGACCTTTCGACAGGGAGGGATACTGAAGCTTTCTTT. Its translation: CASSDLSTGRDTEAFF.

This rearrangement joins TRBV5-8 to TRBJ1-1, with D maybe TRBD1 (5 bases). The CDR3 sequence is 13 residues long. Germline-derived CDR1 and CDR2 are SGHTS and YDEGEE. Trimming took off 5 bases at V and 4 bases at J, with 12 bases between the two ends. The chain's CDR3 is CASRKSGTTEAFF. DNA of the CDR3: TGTGCCAGCAGGAAATCAGGGACCACTGAAGCTTTCTTT. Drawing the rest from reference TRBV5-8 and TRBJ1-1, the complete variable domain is EAGVTQSPTHLIKTRGQQATLRCSPISGHTSVYWYQQALGLGLQFLLWYDEGEERNRGNFPPRFSGRQFPNYSSELNVNALELEDSALYLCASRKSGTTEAFFGQGTRLTVV.

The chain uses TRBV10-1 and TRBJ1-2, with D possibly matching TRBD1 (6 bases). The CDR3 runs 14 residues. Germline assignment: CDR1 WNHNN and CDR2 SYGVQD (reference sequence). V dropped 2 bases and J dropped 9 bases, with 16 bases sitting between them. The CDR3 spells CASSEASGEPRYTF. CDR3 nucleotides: TGCGCCAGCAGTGAGGCATCAGGGGAGCCCCGCTACACCTTC.

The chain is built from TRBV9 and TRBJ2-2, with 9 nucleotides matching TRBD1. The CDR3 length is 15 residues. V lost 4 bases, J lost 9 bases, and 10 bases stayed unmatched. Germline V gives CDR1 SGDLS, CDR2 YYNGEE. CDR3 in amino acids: CASSFTGGSIRELFF. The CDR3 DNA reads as TGTGCCAGCAGCTTCACAGGGGGCTCGATTCGGGAGCTGTTTTTT.

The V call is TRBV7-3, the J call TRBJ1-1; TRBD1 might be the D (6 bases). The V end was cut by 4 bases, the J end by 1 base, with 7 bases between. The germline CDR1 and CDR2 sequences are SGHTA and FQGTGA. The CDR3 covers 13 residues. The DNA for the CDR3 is TGTGCCAGCAGCTCACAGGGGAACACTGAAGCTTTCTTT. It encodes CASSSQGNTEAFF.

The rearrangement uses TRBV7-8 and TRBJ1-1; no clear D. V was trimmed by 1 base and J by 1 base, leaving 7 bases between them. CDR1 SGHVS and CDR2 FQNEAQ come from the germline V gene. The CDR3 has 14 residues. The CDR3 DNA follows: TGTGCCAGCAGCTTAGTTCCCGGGAACACTGAAGCTTTCTTT. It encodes CASSLVPGNTEAFF.

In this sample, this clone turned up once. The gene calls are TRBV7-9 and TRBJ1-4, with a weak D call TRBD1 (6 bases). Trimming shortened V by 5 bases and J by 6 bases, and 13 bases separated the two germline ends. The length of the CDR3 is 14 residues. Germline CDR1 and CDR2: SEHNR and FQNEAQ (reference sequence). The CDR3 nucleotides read TGTGCCAGCAGCCCCACAGGGCCGGATGAAAAACTGTTTTTT. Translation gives CASSPTGPDEKLFF.

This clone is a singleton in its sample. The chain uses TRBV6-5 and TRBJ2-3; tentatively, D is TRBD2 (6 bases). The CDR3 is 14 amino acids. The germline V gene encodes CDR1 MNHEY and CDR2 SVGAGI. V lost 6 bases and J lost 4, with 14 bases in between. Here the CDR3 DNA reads TGTGCCAGCAGCTCAGGACTACATTCAGATACGCAGTATTTT. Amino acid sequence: CASSSGLHSDTQYF.

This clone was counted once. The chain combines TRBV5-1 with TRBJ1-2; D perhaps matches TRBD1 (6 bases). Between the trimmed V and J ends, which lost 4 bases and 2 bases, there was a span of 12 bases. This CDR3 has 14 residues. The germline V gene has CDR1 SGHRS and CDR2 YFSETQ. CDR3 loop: CASSPGDRNYGYTF. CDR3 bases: TGCGCCAGCAGCCCCGGAGACAGGAACTATGGCTACACCTTC.